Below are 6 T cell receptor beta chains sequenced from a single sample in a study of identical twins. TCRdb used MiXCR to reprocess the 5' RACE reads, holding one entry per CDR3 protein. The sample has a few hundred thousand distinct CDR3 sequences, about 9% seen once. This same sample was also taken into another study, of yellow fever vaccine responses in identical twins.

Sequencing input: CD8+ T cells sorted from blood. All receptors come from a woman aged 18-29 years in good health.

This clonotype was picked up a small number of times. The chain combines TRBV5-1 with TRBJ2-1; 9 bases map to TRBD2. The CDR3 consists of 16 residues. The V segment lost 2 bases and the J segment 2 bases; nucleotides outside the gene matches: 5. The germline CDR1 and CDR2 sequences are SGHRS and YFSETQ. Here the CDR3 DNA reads TGCGCCAGCAGCTTCGCGGGAGGGCCCCCCTACAATGAGCAGTTCTTC. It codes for CASSFAGGPPYNEQFF.

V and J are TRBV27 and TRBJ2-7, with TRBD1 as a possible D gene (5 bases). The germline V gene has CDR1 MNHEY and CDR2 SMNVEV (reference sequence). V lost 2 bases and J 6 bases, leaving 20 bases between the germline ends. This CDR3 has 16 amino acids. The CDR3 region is CASSLEAGWTLGEQYF. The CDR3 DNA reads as TGTGCCAGCAGTTTAGAGGCAGGGTGGACCCTCGGCGAGCAGTACTTC.

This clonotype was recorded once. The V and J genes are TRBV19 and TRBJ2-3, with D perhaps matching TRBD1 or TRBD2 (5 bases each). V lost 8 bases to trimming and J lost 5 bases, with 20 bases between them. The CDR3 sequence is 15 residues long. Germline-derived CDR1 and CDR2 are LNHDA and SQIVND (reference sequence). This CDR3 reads CASDSRGFGQDTQYF. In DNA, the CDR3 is TGTGCCAGTGACTCCAGAGGGTTCGGACAAGATACGCAGTATTTT.

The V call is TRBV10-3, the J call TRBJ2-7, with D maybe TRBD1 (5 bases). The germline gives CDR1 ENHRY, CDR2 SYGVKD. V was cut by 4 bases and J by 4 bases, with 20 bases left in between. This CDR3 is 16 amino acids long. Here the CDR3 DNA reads TGTGCCATCAGTGGAGGTGGATCGGACAAAGGGTACGAGCAGTACTTC. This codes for CAISGGGSDKGYEQYF.

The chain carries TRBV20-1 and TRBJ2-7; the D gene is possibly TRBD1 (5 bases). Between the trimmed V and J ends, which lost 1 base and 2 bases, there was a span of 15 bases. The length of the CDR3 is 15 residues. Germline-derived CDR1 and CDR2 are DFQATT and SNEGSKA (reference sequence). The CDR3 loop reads CSARAPTAGPYEQYF. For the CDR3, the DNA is TGCAGTGCTAGAGCCCCCACGGCAGGGCCCTACGAGCAGTACTTC.

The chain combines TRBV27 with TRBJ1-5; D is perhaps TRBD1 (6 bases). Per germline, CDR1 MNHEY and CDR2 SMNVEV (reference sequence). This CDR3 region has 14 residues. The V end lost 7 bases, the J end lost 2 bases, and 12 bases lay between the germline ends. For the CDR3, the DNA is TGTGCCAGCAAAGGGGGGCTTGGCAATCAGCCCCAGCATTTT. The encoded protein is CASKGGLGNQPQHF.